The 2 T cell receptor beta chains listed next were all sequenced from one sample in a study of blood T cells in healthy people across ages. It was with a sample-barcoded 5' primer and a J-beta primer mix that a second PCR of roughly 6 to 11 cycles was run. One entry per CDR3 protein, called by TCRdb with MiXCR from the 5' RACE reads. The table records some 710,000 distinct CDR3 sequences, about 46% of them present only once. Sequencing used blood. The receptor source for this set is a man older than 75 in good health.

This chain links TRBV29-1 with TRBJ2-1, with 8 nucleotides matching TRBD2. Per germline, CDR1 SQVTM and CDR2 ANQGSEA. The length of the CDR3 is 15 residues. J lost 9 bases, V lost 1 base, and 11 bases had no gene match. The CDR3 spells CSVEVRSGSLGEQFF. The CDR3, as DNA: TGCAGCGTTGAAGTTAGAAGCGGGAGCCTAGGTGAGCAGTTCTTC.

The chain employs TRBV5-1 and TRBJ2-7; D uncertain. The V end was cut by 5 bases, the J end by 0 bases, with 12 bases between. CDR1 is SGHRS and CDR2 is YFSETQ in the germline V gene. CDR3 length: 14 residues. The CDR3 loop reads CASSVPSSSYEQYF. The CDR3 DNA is TGCGCCAGCAGTGTACCCTCGAGCTCCTACGAGCAGTACTTC.